This TCR beta chain was sequenced for a study of blood T cells in healthy people across ages. Study-level information: Every two T cells gave about one barcoded beta molecule via template switching. Study outcomes and limitations: Changes in expanded clonotypes were possibly confounded, as the CMV status of donors was unknown. Observed TCR beta diversity per million T cells went down as age went up. This fall followed a roughly linear course with age. No conclusive comparison of naive versus antigen-experienced cells was possible with unsorted PBMCs.

PCR was performed a second time for roughly 6 to 12 cycles using a sample-barcoded 5' primer and a J-beta primer mix. TCRdb recomputed calls from the 5' RACE reads with MiXCR, one row per CDR3 protein. Found here are about 1,500,000 distinct CDR3 sequences, about 40% of them singletons; the top ten hold 7.9%. This clonotype showed up many times. Its antigen is not identified. The CDR3 consists of 17 residues. Germline V gives CDR1 LGHDT, CDR2 YNNKEL (reference sequence). The V and J ends lost 1 base and 1 base respectively, with 16 bases between them. This rearrangement joins TRBV3-1 to TRBJ2-5, with a tentative D call TRBD1 (5 bases). This TCR came from a woman in her late teens or twenties in good health. Sequencing was carried out using blood. The CDR3, as DNA: TGTGCCAGCAGCCAAGGTGGGGCTAGTTATGCCCAAGAGACCCAGTACTTC. Its protein product is CASSQGGASYAQETQYF.